This T cell receptor beta chain was sequenced during a study of cytomegalovirus exposure and HLA in healthy donors. Whole-study findings and limits: A link between a missense DCLRE1C variant and TCR beta V- and J-gene trimming emerged from a later analysis. In a later analysis, approximately 15,000 TCR beta sequences were associated with HLA alleles at 0.05 false discovery rate.

Primers: 60 Vbeta forward and 13 Jbeta reverse. The protocol was immunoSEQ multiplex PCR, while the TCRdb copy is restricted to in-frame clones and leaves out a portion. The sample carries about 170,000 clones, around 76% recorded once. A single count supports this clone. The target antigen is unknown. The CDR3 is 15 amino acids. From germline, CDR1 is LGHNT and CDR2 FRNRAP. V trimming: 6 bases; J trimming: 4 bases; junction bases outside the gene matches: 8. This clonotype originated in a female donor in good health and CMV-seronegative. J is TRBJ2-5 and V is TRBV12-5; 10 bases are a match to TRBD2. Sequenced material: PBMCs. CDR3 in DNA: TGTGCTAGTGGCCCGGGGACTAGCGTTGGAGAGACCCAGTACTTC. Its protein is CASGPGTSVGETQYF.